The clone carrying this T cell receptor beta chain was picked up one time. Using immunoSEQ multiplex PCR, the repertoire was profiled, and TCRdb retains in-frame clones only, with some absent. The data show around 370,000 clones, with about 91% seen just once and around 4.2% held by the top ten. This sample is part of a study of Ad26.COV2.S vaccination and SARS-CoV-2 variants. The CDR3 consists of 17 residues. Germline CDR1 reads LGHDT; CDR2 reads YNNKEL (reference sequence). Unmatched junction bases numbered 15, after V lost 4 bases and J lost 5 bases. Sample: peripheral blood, taken after recovery from COVID-19. The chain uses TRBV3-1 (or the pseudogene TRBV3-2) and TRBJ1-2; 8 positions match TRBD1. The receptor comes from a human donor who had recovered from COVID-19. The CDR3, as DNA: TGTGCCAGCAGCCCGCCCCGGGACAGGACTCTAAAATATGGCTACACCTTC. Residues: CASSPPRDRTLKYGYTF.